The rows below give T cell receptor beta chains drawn from one sample of a study of blood T cell repertoires in COVID-19. Profiling relied on immunoSEQ multiplex PCR, and the TCRdb table lists in-frame clones only, not all of them. The sample lists fewer than 500,000 clones; around 87% were seen once. The specimen was PBMCs or T cells enriched from blood (not recorded which). The origin of the receptors is a young man who had recovered from COVID-19. The CDR3 runs from the conserved cysteine through the conserved F or W. The D gene is left open where the match is weak. Not every row has a clone size; where given, it reads once, few, many or a size class.

j_call v_call clone_size d_call cdr3_aa cdr3_nt
TRBJ2-3 TRBV2 NA TRBD1 CASSPDRVLGVAQYF TGTGCCAGTTCGCCGGACAGGGTCCTTGGAGTCGCGCAGTATTTT
TRBJ1-2 TRBV7-2 once TRBD1 CASRRQGGPWGYTF TGTGCCAGCCGCCGGCAGGGGGGCCCCTGGGGCTACACCTTC
TRBJ1-2 TRBV28 once TRBD1 CASKGGTEIYGYTF TGTGCCAGCAAAGGAGGGACAGAAATCTATGGCTACACCTTC
TRBJ1-5 TRBV5-5 NA TRBD1 CASSKGQRSNQPQHF TGTGCCAGCAGCAAGGGACAGAGAAGCAATCAGCCCCAGCATTTT
TRBJ1-1 TRBV6-2/TRBV6-3 NA TRBD1 CASSYLPGQMNTEAFF TGTGCCAGCAGTTACCTTCCGGGACAGATGAACACTGAAGCTTTCTTT
TRBJ2-2 TRBV21-1 NA NA CASRGQSNTGELFF TGTGCCAGTAGAGGACAGTCGAACACCGGGGAGCTGTTTTTT
TRBJ2-3 TRBV4-1 NA NA CASSQDRGNHLRDTQYF TGCGCCAGCAGCCAAGATAGGGGAAACCACCTCCGGGATACGCAGTATTTT
TRBJ1-3 TRBV4-3 NA TRBD1 CASSNRQGANSGNTIYF TGCGCCAGCAGCAATAGACAGGGGGCTAACTCTGGAAACACCATATATTTT
TRBJ2-1 TRBV7-2 NA TRBD1 CASSSQDRAYNEQFF TGTGCCAGCAGCTCTCAGGACAGGGCCTACAATGAGCAGTTCTTC
TRBJ2-5 TRBV7-6 NA TRBD1 CASSPRQGPETQYF TGTGCCAGCAGCCCTCGACAGGGTCCGGAGACCCAGTACTTC
TRBJ2-2 TRBV5-4 few NA CASSLDRTAGELFF TGTGCCAGCAGCTTGGACCGAACGGCCGGGGAGCTGTTTTTT
TRBJ1-2 TRBV6-5 NA NA CAGGSANYGYTF TGTGCCGGGGGGTCTGCTAACTATGGCTACACCTTC
TRBJ2-5 TRBV5-8 NA TRBD2 CASSFGLAAQETQYF TGTGCCAGCAGCTTTGGACTAGCGGCACAAGAGACCCAGTACTTC
TRBJ1-2 TRBV20-1 NA NA CSVTANYGYTF TGCAGTGTGACAGCGAACTATGGCTACACCTTC
TRBJ2-7 TRBV11-2 NA NA CASSSRPNREYEQYF TGTGCCAGCAGCTCCAGACCAAACAGGGAGTACGAGCAGTACTTC
TRBJ1-2 TRBV4-1 once NA CASSRHMLAYGYTF TGCGCCAGCAGCCGCCATATGTTAGCCTATGGCTACACCTTC
TRBJ2-7 TRBV10-3 NA NA CAISEGAFEQYF TGTGCCATCAGTGAGGGGGCCTTCGAGCAGTACTTC
TRBJ1-5 TRBV6-5 NA TRBD1 CASLRRDRDNQPQHF TGTGCCAGCCTACGGCGGGACAGGGACAATCAGCCCCAGCATTTT
TRBJ2-7 TRBV2 few TRBD2 CASRASGVSYEQYF TGTGCCAGCAGGGCTAGCGGGGTCTCCTACGAGCAGTACTTC
TRBJ1-3 TRBV2 NA NA CATGRFRSGNTIYF TGTGCCACCGGGAGATTTCGCTCTGGAAACACCATATATTTT
TRBJ1-1 TRBV6-5 NA NA CASTETAPRGEAFF TGTGCCAGCACCGAGACCGCACCTCGAGGCGAAGCTTTCTTT
TRBJ1-1 TRBV6-5 NA NA CASSTGRGNTEAFF TGTGCCAGCAGTACAGGGCGAGGGAACACTGAAGCTTTCTTT
TRBJ2-3 TRBV10-3 NA TRBD1 CAISVRGSIDTQYF TGTGCCATCAGTGTCAGGGGGTCAATAGATACGCAGTATTTT
TRBJ1-1 TRBV12-5 NA NA CASGLTIPGTEAFF TGTGCTAGTGGTTTGACCATCCCGGGTACTGAAGCTTTCTTT
TRBJ1-5 TRBV6-5 NA NA CASRLDGRRGQPQHF TGTGCCAGCAGACTTGACGGACGGAGGGGTCAGCCCCAGCATTTT
TRBJ2-1 TRBV19 NA TRBD2 CASSPRLARYNEQFF TGTGCCAGTAGCCCCAGACTAGCGAGATACAATGAGCAGTTCTTC
TRBJ1-6 TRBV6-2/TRBV6-3 NA TRBD1 CASSPRDRINSPLHF TGTGCCAGCAGCCCCCGGGACAGGATTAATTCACCCCTCCACTTT
TRBJ2-7 TRBV6-5 NA NA CASRGVPREQYF TGTGCCAGCAGAGGAGTCCCGAGGGAGCAGTACTTC
TRBJ2-7 TRBV6-5 NA TRBD2 CASRKTSGGDEQYF TGTGCCAGCAGGAAGACTAGCGGGGGAGACGAGCAGTACTTC
TRBJ1-2 TRBV7-3 NA NA CASSLSGLGTRGGTNYGYTF TGTGCCAGCAGCTTATCGGGTTTGGGCACAAGAGGAGGAACTAACTATGGCTACACCTTC
TRBJ2-2 TRBV10-1 once NA CASSEVRGGDTGELFF TGCGCCAGCAGTGAAGTACGCGGGGGCGACACCGGGGAGCTGTTTTTT
TRBJ1-2 TRBV4-2 once NA CASSQELRGDYGYTF TGTGCCAGCAGCCAAGAACTCAGAGGAGACTATGGCTACACCTTC
TRBJ1-5 TRBV19 NA NA CASSILVGVSNQPQHF TGTGCCAGTAGTATTCTGGTAGGGGTTTCCAATCAGCCCCAGCATTTT
TRBJ1-3 TRBV4-1 NA NA CASSQVTGNTIYF TGCGCCAGCAGCCAAGTCACTGGAAACACCATATATTTT
TRBJ2-2 TRBV11-3 NA TRBD2 CASSPGTSGGNTGELFF TGTGCCAGCAGCCCCGGGACTAGCGGGGGCAACACCGGGGAGCTGTTTTTT
TRBJ1-1 TRBV3-1/TRBV3-2 NA NA CASSYGGGPEAFF TGTGCCAGCAGCTATGGGGGCGGGCCTGAAGCTTTCTTT
TRBJ2-5 TRBV6-5 NA NA CASSWTVQETQYF TGTGCCAGCAGTTGGACAGTCCAAGAGACCCAGTACTTC
TRBJ1-5 TRBV6-2/TRBV6-3 NA TRBD1 CASSTTTGILAGQPQHF TGTGCCAGCAGCACAACGACAGGGATCCTTGCTGGGCAGCCCCAGCATTTT
TRBJ2-5 TRBV29-1 once NA CSGDQGGETQYF TGCAGCGGAGATCAGGGTGGGGAGACCCAGTACTTC
TRBJ1-1 TRBV15 NA TRBD1 CATSRGQGDTEAFF TGTGCCACCAGCAGAGGTCAGGGGGACACTGAAGCTTTCTTT